The clone carrying this T cell receptor beta chain was counted a few times. TCRdb re-called the PCR reads through MiXCR, storing one row per CDR3 protein. The sample shows 11,000 or so distinct CDR3 sequences, about 20% of them seen only once. V was cut by 7 bases and J by 9 bases, with 19 bases left in between. The CDR3 is 14 residues long. The source of the sample is a study of immune characterization of retroperitoneal liposarcoma. The sequenced sample was blood. This rearrangement joins TRBV12-3 or TRBV12-4 to TRBJ2-1; D possibly uses TRBD1 or TRBD2 (5 bases each). The sequence derives from a female donor with retroperitoneal liposarcoma. For the CDR3, the DNA is TGTGCCAGCAAACCGCCGGGACCCCTTCTTGAGCAGTTCTTC. It encodes CASKPPGPLLEQFF.